The T cell receptor beta chain described here comes from a study of control samples from healthy donors and cancer patients (dated by TCRdb to the early 2020s). The library was made by the immunoSEQ multiplex PCR assay. TCRdb obtained this table from immuneACCESS and retained in-frame rearrangements with V and J assigned. These tables miss some clones; where compared with another copy, unresolved V genes account for less than half of the shortfall, and the remainder is unexplained. The sample yields under 200,000 clones; 85% to 90% were counted once. The ten top clones hold approximately 4.9% of the sample. As regards this clone: Its antigen is still unknown. The record has no base qualities; no much larger clone is one base away.

This TCR was sampled from a woman aged 25 to 45 in good health. The sequenced material came from blood.

Read as DNA, the sequence is TGTGCCAGCCTGCTAGCGGGAAGAACCTACGAGCAGTACTTC. It translates as CASLLAGRTYEQYF. The V and J segments used are TRBV6-5 and TRBJ2-7; 9 central nucleotides agree with TRBD2. Compared with germline, V lacks 8 bases and J lacks 2 bases; bases without a gene match: 7. From the cysteine through the phenylalanine, the CDR3 covers 14 amino acids. CDR3 DNA is the only sequence kept; it has 42 bases, read in frame from the first base. CDR1 and CDR2, per the germline V gene, are MNHEY and SVGAGI.